This is a list of T cell receptor beta chains from one sample in a study of blood T cell repertoires in COVID-19. The repertoire was sequenced with immunoSEQ multiplex PCR; TCRdb's copy has only in-frame clones and lacks some. The sample has 250,000 or so clones, around 90% seen once. Sequencing was carried out using peripheral blood. The source is a woman aged 25 to 39 with acute or convalescent COVID-19. CDR3s include the opening cysteine and the closing phenylalanine or tryptophan. D genes are given only for firm matches. Expanded clones get a size class; other rows say once, few or many, or leave the size out.

abundance,j_gene,d_gene,v_gene,CDR3aa,CDR3nt
NA,TRBJ1-2,TRBD1,TRBV5-1,CASMDGAGGSGYTF,TGCGCCAGCATGGACGGGGCAGGGGGTAGTGGCTACACCTTC
NA,TRBJ2-3,TRBD1,TRBV19,CASSIQGAFGTDTQYF,TGTGCCAGTAGTATACAGGGGGCGTTCGGCACAGATACGCAGTATTTT
NA,TRBJ2-5,NA,TRBV7-6,CASSLASSQETQYF,TGTGCCAGCAGCTTAGCGTCTAGTCAAGAGACCCAGTACTTC
NA,TRBJ2-1,TRBD1,TRBV29-1,CSVGDRGYNEQFF,TGCAGCGTTGGGGACAGAGGATACAATGAGCAGTTCTTC
NA,TRBJ2-1,NA,TRBV21-1,CASSKPTGDSYNEQFF,TGTGCCAGCAGCAAACCGACAGGAGACTCCTACAATGAGCAGTTCTTC
once,TRBJ2-2,TRBD2,TRBV7-8,CASSLPGLATGEYVTGELFF,TGTGCCAGCAGCTTACCGGGACTAGCTACGGGAGAATATGTCACCGGGGAGCTGTTTTTT
NA,TRBJ2-3,NA,TRBV21-1,CASSILGRVTTDTQYF,TGTGCCAGCAGCATTCTGGGCAGGGTAACCACAGATACGCAGTATTTT
NA,TRBJ2-7,TRBD2,TRBV9,CASSVGLAGVGPTYEQYF,TGTGCCAGCAGCGTAGGCCTAGCGGGAGTCGGGCCGACCTACGAGCAGTACTTC
NA,TRBJ2-1,NA,TRBV28,CASSLMNRGDEQFF,TGTGCCAGCAGTTTAATGAATAGAGGAGATGAGCAGTTCTTC
NA,TRBJ2-3,NA,TRBV7-9,CASSLVVRLKSTDTQYF,TGTGCCAGCAGCTTAGTGGTCCGTCTAAAGTCTACAGATACGCAGTATTTT
NA,TRBJ1-2,TRBD1,TRBV27,CASSLARDRADYTF,TGTGCCAGCAGTTTAGCGAGGGACAGGGCTGACTACACCTTC
NA,TRBJ2-7,TRBD2,TRBV11-3,CASSFSGSVYEQYF,TGTGCCAGCAGCTTTAGCGGGAGTGTCTACGAGCAGTACTTC
once,TRBJ2-1,NA,TRBV27,CASSLAGYNEQFF,TGTGCCAGCAGTTTAGCGGGGTACAATGAGCAGTTCTTC
NA,TRBJ1-5,TRBD1,TRBV19,CASSTRGLQPQHF,TGTGCCAGTAGTACCAGGGGGCTTCAGCCCCAGCATTTT
NA,TRBJ1-1,TRBD1,TRBV19,CASSIGPRDRGSMNTEAFF,TGTGCCAGTAGTATCGGACCGAGAGACAGGGGGTCGATGAACACTGAAGCTTTCTTT
NA,TRBJ2-3,TRBD2,TRBV27,CASSYRGTSGRTDTQYF,TGTGCCAGCAGTTACAGGGGGACTAGCGGGAGGACAGATACGCAGTATTTT
NA,TRBJ2-4,TRBD1,TRBV23-1,CASESTGVTKNIQYF,TGCGCCAGCGAAAGTACAGGGGTAACCAAAAACATTCAGTACTTC
NA,TRBJ2-1,TRBD2,TRBV2,CATDPTSGKNEQFF,TGTGCCACGGACCCCACTAGCGGAAAAAATGAGCAGTTCTTC
NA,TRBJ1-4,NA,TRBV15,CATSRDEEGANEKLFF,TGTGCCACCAGCAGAGATGAGGAAGGAGCTAATGAAAAACTGTTTTTT
NA,TRBJ2-2,TRBD2,TRBV9,CASSVGLAGGPDTGELFF,TGTGCCAGCAGCGTGGGACTAGCGGGAGGGCCGGACACCGGGGAGCTGTTTTTT
NA,TRBJ2-7,NA,TRBV5-1,CASSQVDTSDYEQYF,TGCGCCAGCAGCCAAGTCGACACCTCAGACTACGAGCAGTACTTC
few,TRBJ1-2,TRBD1,TRBV27,CASSLSGGDRTNYGYTF,TGTGCCAGCAGTTTATCGGGGGGGGACAGGACAAACTATGGCTACACCTTC
NA,TRBJ2-5,TRBD1,TRBV4-1,CASSRDGTGAISQETQYF,TGCGCCAGCAGCCGAGATGGGACAGGGGCGATTTCCCAAGAGACCCAGTACTTC
NA,TRBJ2-3,NA,TRBV6-5,CASSSVQAGRTDTQYF,TGTGCCAGCAGTTCCGTCCAAGCGGGTCGAACAGATACGCAGTATTTT
once,TRBJ2-5,TRBD1,TRBV12-5,CASGPDRGKFQETQYF,TGTGCTAGTGGCCCTGACAGGGGCAAGTTCCAAGAGACCCAGTACTTC
NA,TRBJ2-2,NA,TRBV5-3,CARSAQGYTGELFF,TGTGCCAGAAGCGCGCAGGGATACACCGGGGAGCTGTTTTTT
NA,TRBJ1-1,TRBD1,TRBV12-3/TRBV12-4,CASSGQGLTEAFF,TGTGCCAGCAGTGGACAGGGCCTCACTGAAGCTTTCTTT
NA,TRBJ2-5,NA,TRBV5-6,CASSLGQQETQYF,TGTGCCAGCAGCTTGGGACAGCAAGAGACCCAGTACTTC
NA,TRBJ1-3,NA,TRBV7-2,CASSPFRNRASGNTIYF,TGTGCCAGCAGCCCATTTCGAAACAGGGCATCTGGAAACACCATATATTTT
NA,TRBJ2-7,TRBD2,TRBV5-1,CASSLGQRESHEQYF,TGCGCCAGCAGCTTGGGCCAGCGGGAGTCGCACGAGCAGTACTTC
NA,TRBJ2-1,NA,TRBV27,CASSLSPPGEEYNEQFF,TGTGCCAGCAGTTTATCGCCACCGGGGGAAGAATACAATGAGCAGTTCTTC
NA,TRBJ2-3,NA,TRBV6-5,CASRSTTDTQYF,TGTGCCAGCAGGTCGACTACAGATACGCAGTATTTT
NA,TRBJ2-7,TRBD2,TRBV9,CASSLTSGSIYEQYF,TGTGCCAGCAGCTTAACTAGCGGGAGTATCTACGAGCAGTACTTC
once,TRBJ2-3,NA,TRBV19,CARHVGSTDTQYF,TGTGCGAGGCACGTCGGATCCACAGATACGCAGTATTTT
NA,TRBJ2-7,NA,TRBV7-9,CASSPAYEQYF,TGTGCCAGCAGCCCTGCCTACGAGCAGTACTTC
NA,TRBJ2-7,TRBD2,TRBV7-9,CASSYKRETYEQYF,TGTGCCAGCAGCTATAAGCGGGAGACTTACGAGCAGTACTTC
NA,TRBJ2-7,TRBD1,TRBV27,CASSPRGPYPYEQYF,TGTGCCAGCAGCCCAAGGGGGCCTTACCCCTACGAGCAGTACTTC
NA,TRBJ2-1,TRBD2,TRBV13,CASSLGGLAGFGEQFF,TGTGCCAGCAGCTTAGGTGGACTAGCGGGATTTGGGGAGCAGTTCTTC
NA,TRBJ2-7,TRBD2,TRBV3-1/TRBV3-2,CASSQVLQRETYEQYF,TGTGCCAGCAGCCAAGTTCTCCAGCGGGAGACCTACGAGCAGTACTTC
NA,TRBJ2-5,TRBD1,TRBV19,CASHRTGGRETQYF,TGTGCCAGTCACCGGACAGGGGGCAGAGAGACCCAGTACTTC
NA,TRBJ1-5,NA,TRBV13,CASSWGTSNQPQHF,TGTGCCAGCAGCTGGGGCACGAGCAATCAGCCCCAGCATTTT
NA,TRBJ1-1,NA,TRBV5-1,CASSLSQFVGGTEAFF,TGCGCCAGCAGCTTGTCTCAGTTTGTGGGGGGCACTGAAGCTTTCTTT
NA,TRBJ1-6,TRBD1,TRBV5-1,CASSITRDRGSPLHF,TGCGCCAGCAGCATAACCCGGGACAGGGGTTCACCCCTCCACTTT